This T cell receptor beta chain was captured in a study of shared clonotypes between healthy human individuals. Study overall: Each donor contributed plates that comprised three CD4 naive, three CD4 memory, two CD8 naive and one CD8 memory.

The CDR3 contains 15 residues. Per germline, CDR1 MDHEN and CDR2 SYDVKM. The V end was cut by 7 bases, the J end by 7 bases, with 20 bases between. Clones were read by immunoSEQ multiplex PCR, and TCRdb kept only the in-frame ones, dropping some. The data hold some 1,100,000 clones, with roughly 74% observed a single time. A word on this clone: Its antigen is undetermined.

Study-wide results and caveats: Despite large depth, sorted-subset datasets appeared incompletely sequenced.

The specimen sequenced was memory CD4+ T cells from PBMCs. Subset reported: CD45RA-negative fraction. The chain carries TRBV28 and TRBJ1-5, with TRBD1 as a possible D gene (5 bases). This receptor was identified in a man between 18 and 35 years old in good health. Some clones in this sample may be carry-over from other donors' samples. The CDR3 region has the DNA TGTGCCAGCACCTCAGCGGGGGTATCGCAGCAGCCCCAGCATTTT. Its protein product is CASTSAGVSQQPQHF.